These 24 T cell receptor beta chains were all obtained from the same sample, sequenced in a study of shared clonotypes between healthy human individuals. TCRdb keeps only in-frame clones here, not all; method: immunoSEQ multiplex PCR. The data hold 450,000 to 500,000 clones, with about 80% observed a single time. Sequencing was done on a sample of PBMCs. Source of these receptors: a woman in her thirties or forties in good health. Some clones in this sample may be carry-over from other donors' samples.

A word on this clone: Being one base from a much bigger clone, this may be a read error. The same CDR3 also results from other DNA sequences found in this sample. CDR3 region: CASSLSGSRTDTQYF. The CDR3 nucleotides are TGTGCCAGCAGTCTTAGCGGGAGTAGGACAGATACGCAGTATTTT. V gene TRBV7-3 combines with J gene TRBJ2-3, with 9 bases identical to TRBD2. The CDR3 is 15 amino acids. With V trimmed by 6 bases and J by 3 bases, 7 bases remained unmatched. CDR1 is SGHTA, CDR2 FQGTGA, per germline. The full variable domain, in which reference TRBV7-3 and TRBJ2-3 provide the parts outside the CDR3, is GAGVSQTPSNKVTEKGKYVELRCDPISGHTALYWYRQSLGQGPEFLIYFQGTGAADDSGLPNDRFFAVRPEGSVSTLKIQRTERGDSAVYLCASSLSGSRTDTQYFGPGTRLTVL.

The chain uses TRBV6-5 and TRBJ1-1; 8 nucleotides align to TRBD1. Germline-derived CDR1 and CDR2 are MNHEY and SVGAGI. CDR3 length: 13 residues. V dropped 5 bases and J dropped 7; count of bases not matched to a gene: 6. The CDR3 DNA reads TGTGCCAGCAGTACGGACAGGGTTCTTGAAGCTTTCTTT. Translated: CASSTDRVLEAFF.

J is TRBJ2-3 and V is TRBV9, with TRBD2 matching over 10 bases. CDR1 and CDR2 from the germline V gene are SGDLS and YYNGEE. Germline trimming cut 1 base from V and 3 bases from J; bases unmatched to any gene: 11. The CDR3 contains 18 residues. CDR3 nucleotide sequence: TGTGCCAGCAGCGTAAAGGGAGCGGGAGGGCCGGTGACAGATACGCAGTATTTT. Translation gives CASSVKGAGGPVTDTQYF.

This sequence joins TRBV11-2 and TRBJ2-2; 10 bases map to TRBD1. Trimming cost V 1 base and J 4 bases; bases outside gene matches: 3. The CDR3 loop spans 16 amino acids. Germline V gene data show CDR1 as SGHAT and CDR2 as FQNNGV. CDR3 amino acids: CASSLGQGASTGELFF. The CDR3 DNA sequence: TGTGCCAGCAGCTTAGGACAGGGGGCTAGCACCGGGGAGCTGTTTTTT.

This chain links TRBV5-1 with TRBJ2-7; D may be TRBD1 or TRBD2 (5 bases each). Trimming removed 4 bases from V and 4 bases from J, with 15 bases in between. Germline CDR1 and CDR2: SGHRS and YFSETQ. CDR3 length equals 14 residues. CDR3 region: CASSPGTTNYEQYF. The CDR3 DNA follows: TGCGCCAGCAGCCCCGGGACCACCAATTACGAGCAGTACTTC.

The chain carries TRBV27 and TRBJ2-4; possible D gene TRBD1, 6 bases. The CDR3 has 17 amino acids. V lost 5 bases, J lost 0 bases, and 17 bases lay in between. The germline gives CDR1 MNHEY, CDR2 SMNVEV (reference sequence). Here the CDR3 DNA reads TGTGCCAGCAGTCTGGGACACATCAGGCTAGCCAAAAACATTCAGTACTTC. This gives the protein CASSLGHIRLAKNIQYF.

The chain recombines TRBV28 with TRBJ1-4; TRBD1 aligns across 8 bases. V dropped 3 bases and J dropped 7; count of bases not matched to a gene: 7. This CDR3 spans 15 amino acids. Germline values: CDR1 MDHEN, CDR2 SYDVKM. The CDR3 DNA sequence: TGTGCCAGCAGTTTGACAGGGGCGGAGGGTGAAAAACTGTTTTTT. Amino acids: CASSLTGAEGEKLFF.

This sequence joins TRBV5-1 and TRBJ2-7; 8 nucleotides line up with TRBD2. This CDR3 is built from 17 residues. Germline lookup yields CDR1 SGHRS and CDR2 YFSETQ. V shed 4 bases, J shed 3 bases, and the junction held 15 bases outside the gene matches. The CDR3 DNA is TGCGCCAGCAGCCCGACTCTAACGACTAGCGCGGACTACGAGCAGTACTTC. Encoded protein: CASSPTLTTSADYEQYF.

The chain recombines TRBV19 with TRBJ1-5; D unclear. The CDR3 extends over 13 amino acids. V dropped 5 bases and J dropped 7 bases, with 12 bases sitting between them. CDR1 and CDR2 from the germline V gene are LNHDA and SQIVND (reference sequence). CDR3 nucleotides: TGTGCCAGTAGTCCTGGACGGAGACAGCCCCAGCATTTT. Its translation: CASSPGRRQPQHF.

A remark on this clone: Within the sample, other DNA sequences also encode this same CDR3. The chain recombines TRBV20-1 with TRBJ2-5; D is unresolved. Germline loops: CDR1 DFQATT, CDR2 SNEGSKA (reference sequence). Trimming stripped 1 base from V and 1 base from J, with 1 base between. This CDR3 comprises 11 residues. The CDR3 spells CSARVQETQYF. The CDR3 DNA sequence: TGCAGTGCTAGAGTCCAAGAGACCCAGTACTTC.

The chain links TRBV4-3 to TRBJ2-4; the match to TRBD2 covers 8 bases. The CDR3 runs to 14 residues. Germline CDR1 and CDR2: LGHNA and YSLEER. The ends lost 0 bases at V and 9 bases at J; junction bases unmatched: 4. The CDR3 nucleotides are TGCGCCAGCAGCCAAGATAGCGGGGTTGGCATTCAGTACTTC. It yields the protein CASSQDSGVGIQYF.

The chain recombines TRBV27 with TRBJ2-5; TRBD2 is a possible D gene (5 bases). This CDR3 has 14 amino acids. Germline V gene lookup returns CDR1 MNHEY and CDR2 SMNVEV (reference sequence). The V end was cut by 1 base, the J end by 5 bases, with 11 bases between. The CDR3 DNA reads TGTGCCAGCAGTTTATTGGGCCGCGGGGAGACCCAGTACTTC. Translating it yields CASSLLGRGETQYF.

V gene TRBV7-7 combines with J gene TRBJ2-7; 11 bases are shared with TRBD1. The CDR3 is made up of 13 amino acids. Trimming at V came to 4 bases and at J to 4 bases, leaving 0 bases not matched to a gene. Looked up from germline, CDR1 is SSHAT and CDR2 is FNYEAQ (reference sequence). The CDR3, as DNA: TGTGCCAGCAGCTGGGACAGGGGGTACGAGCAGTACTTC. It encodes CASSWDRGYEQYF.

The rearrangement links TRBV19 to TRBJ2-1; TRBD2 agrees at 12 bases. This CDR3 comprises 15 residues. The germline V gene encodes CDR1 LNHDA and CDR2 SQIVND (reference sequence). The junction had 3 bases not matched to a gene; V was cut back by 4 bases and J by 5 bases. This chain's CDR3 is CASSKTSGSNNEQFF. CDR3 nucleotide sequence: TGTGCCAGTAGTAAGACTAGCGGGAGTAACAATGAGCAGTTCTTC.

This chain connects TRBV19 to TRBJ2-1; tentative D call: TRBD1 (5 bases). Trimming removed 3 bases at V and 0 bases at J, with 9 bases between. The CDR3 covers 15 residues. The germline V gene has CDR1 LNHDA and CDR2 SQIVND (reference sequence). CDR3 nucleotides: TGTGCCAGTAGTATCGACAGCAGCTCCTACAATGAGCAGTTCTTC. Translation: CASSIDSSSYNEQFF.

The genes are TRBV7-9 and TRBJ1-5; possible D gene TRBD1, 6 bases. V was cut by 0 bases and J by 0 bases, with 6 bases left in between. CDR3 size: 15 residues. CDR1 is SEHNR, CDR2 FQNEAQ, per germline (reference sequence). The CDR3 here is CASSLAQGSNQPQHF. The CDR3 DNA follows: TGTGCCAGCAGCTTAGCACAGGGTAGCAATCAGCCCCAGCATTTT.

This clone showed up just a few times. The J gene is TRBJ2-2, the V gene TRBV5-1; unclear D gene. Germline lookup yields CDR1 SGHRS and CDR2 YFSETQ. The ends were cut back, 3 bases at V and 0 bases at J, with 12 bases in the middle. CDR3 size: 16 residues. CDR3 in DNA: TGCGCCAGCAGCTCGGGCTGGGTTTCGAACACCGGGGAGCTGTTTTTT. It specifies CASSSGWVSNTGELFF.

Remarks on this clone: This probably arose from a read error, given a far larger clone one base away. The J gene is TRBJ2-3, the V gene TRBV2, with 11 positions matching TRBD2. V shed 5 bases, J shed 5 bases, and the junction held 6 bases outside the gene matches. Germline assignment: CDR1 SNHLY and CDR2 FYNNEI. The CDR3 loop spans 15 amino acids. CDR3 nucleotides: TGTGCCAGCAGTTTAGCGGGAGGGCCCGGAGATACGCAGTATTTT. This sequence encodes CASSLAGGPGDTQYF.

J is TRBJ2-7 and V is TRBV15; no reliable D call. The CDR3 is 12 amino acids. Trimming cost V 3 bases and J 4 bases, with 7 bases left between them. Germline CDR1 is LNHNV and CDR2 is YYDKDF (reference sequence). The CDR3 region has the DNA TGTGCCACCAGCAGCGACAAATACGAGCAGTACTTC. This gives the protein CATSSDKYEQYF.

This rearrangement joins TRBV7-2 to TRBJ2-1; 12 nucleotides agree with TRBD2. Germline-derived CDR1 and CDR2 are SGHTA and FQGNSA. This CDR3 comprises 15 residues. V gave up 2 bases and J gave up 4 bases; unmatched junction bases: 0. Here the CDR3 DNA reads TGTGCCAGCAGCTTACTAGCGGGAGGGTACAATGAGCAGTTCTTC. Protein product: CASSLLAGGYNEQFF.

The chain combines TRBV28 with TRBJ2-5, with 8 bases lining up with TRBD1. V lost 5 bases to trimming and J lost 5 bases; unmatched junction nucleotides: 4. Germline CDR1 MDHEN, CDR2 SYDVKM. CDR3 length: 13 residues. The CDR3 coding sequence is TGTGCCAGCAGTAGACAGGGGCTCGAGACCCAGTACTTC. Translating gives CASSRQGLETQYF.

This clone showed up just a few times. The chain is built from TRBV2 and TRBJ2-3, with 10 bases that match TRBD2. Germline assignment: CDR1 SNHLY and CDR2 FYNNEI. The CDR3 has 15 residues. V was pared by 5 bases and J by 6 bases, with 8 bases of the junction left unmatched. CDR3 bases: TGTGCCAGCAGTCCACTAGCGGGGAGACTGGATACGCAGTATTTT. Amino acids: CASSPLAGRLDTQYF. The full variable domain, in which reference TRBV2 and TRBJ2-3 provide the parts outside the CDR3, is EPEVTQTPSHQVTQMGQEVILRCVPISNHLYFYWYRQILGQKVEFLVSFYNNEISEKSEIFDDQFSVERPDGSNFTLKIRSTKLEDSAMYFCASSPLAGRLDTQYFGPGTRLTVL.

The chain links TRBV25-1 to TRBJ2-5; D not certain. V lost 5 bases and J 5 bases, leaving 9 bases between the germline ends. The germline CDR1 and CDR2 sequences are MGHDK and SYGVNS. This CDR3 has 12 amino acids. The CDR3 spells CASSTVGETQYF. For the CDR3, the DNA is TGTGCCAGCAGTACCGTCGGGGAGACCCAGTACTTC.

V usage is TRBV19 and J usage is TRBJ1-2; D is possibly TRBD1 (5 bases). Trimming pared 3 bases from V and 0 bases from J, leaving 11 bases between. Germline V CDR1 and CDR2: LNHDA, SQIVND (reference sequence). This CDR3 spans 15 amino acids. CDR3 residues: CASSIQPGANYGYTF. The CDR3 bases are TGTGCCAGTAGTATCCAACCGGGGGCTAACTATGGCTACACCTTC.